Listed below are T cell receptor beta chains from one sample, sequenced in a study of cytomegalovirus exposure and HLA in healthy donors. Assay: immunoSEQ multiplex PCR; the TCRdb copy retains only in-frame clones and omits some. Altogether 230,000 or so clones are present, around 88% being singletons, with the ten largest covering about 3%. Specimen: PBMCs. The source is a woman aged 18-35 years in good health and CMV-seronegative. Both conserved end residues are part of each CDR3. Each record gives: clone size, D gene, V gene, J gene, CDR3 protein, CDR3 DNA. A D gene is named only where the DNA matches it firmly. Only part of the rows carry a size: once, few, many, or a class if the clone is expanded.

clone_size: .
d_call: .
v_call: TRBV5-1
j_call: TRBJ2-6
cdr3_aa: CASARDTHSGANVLTF
cdr3_nt: TGCGCCAGCGCTCGGGACACCCACTCTGGGGCCAACGTCCTGACTTTC

clone_size: .
d_call: TRBD1
v_call: TRBV6-4
j_call: TRBJ1-1
cdr3_aa: CASQGAHTEAFF
cdr3_nt: TGTGCCAGCCAGGGGGCGCACACTGAAGCTTTCTTT

clone_size: .
d_call: TRBD1
v_call: TRBV6-5
j_call: TRBJ2-7
cdr3_aa: CASSYLDRGEGKQYF
cdr3_nt: TGTGCCAGCAGTTACTTGGACAGGGGCGAGGGCAAGCAGTACTTC

clone_size: .
d_call: .
v_call: TRBV29-1
j_call: TRBJ2-3
cdr3_aa: CSVEDHWGQGRTDTQYF
cdr3_nt: TGCAGCGTTGAAGATCACTGGGGGCAGGGGCGCACAGATACGCAGTATTTT

clone_size: .
d_call: .
v_call: TRBV28
j_call: TRBJ1-1
cdr3_aa: CASSKPQAMNTEAFF
cdr3_nt: TGTGCCAGCAGCAAGCCCCAGGCCATGAACACTGAAGCTTTCTTT

clone_size: .
d_call: TRBD1
v_call: TRBV11-2
j_call: TRBJ2-3
cdr3_aa: CASSLSPRTGPDTQYF
cdr3_nt: TGTGCCAGCAGCTTATCCCCCCGGACAGGGCCAGATACGCAGTATTTT

clone_size: .
d_call: TRBD1
v_call: TRBV15
j_call: TRBJ1-4
cdr3_aa: CATSREIPDRGDEKLFF
cdr3_nt: TGTGCCACCAGCAGAGAAATCCCTGACAGGGGGGATGAAAAACTGTTTTTT

clone_size: .
d_call: .
v_call: TRBV6-1
j_call: TRBJ2-7
cdr3_aa: CASSEEPRGEGEQYF
cdr3_nt: TGTGCCAGCAGTGAAGAGCCCAGGGGAGAGGGCGAGCAGTACTTC

clone_size: .
d_call: .
v_call: TRBV11-3
j_call: TRBJ2-1
cdr3_aa: CASSLDRDNEQFF
cdr3_nt: TGTGCCAGCAGCTTAGACCGGGATAATGAGCAGTTCTTC

clone_size: .
d_call: .
v_call: TRBV7-9
j_call: TRBJ2-3
cdr3_aa: CASRIDSTQYF
cdr3_nt: TGTGCCAGCAGGATAGACTCTACGCAGTATTTT

clone_size: .
d_call: .
v_call: TRBV5-1
j_call: TRBJ2-2
cdr3_aa: CASSLAQGSRTGELFF
cdr3_nt: TGCGCCAGCAGCTTGGCCCAGGGTTCCCGCACCGGGGAGCTGTTTTTT

clone_size: .
d_call: .
v_call: TRBV20-1
j_call: TRBJ2-5
cdr3_aa: CSAYFETQYF
cdr3_nt: TGCAGTGCTTATTTTGAGACCCAGTACTTC

clone_size: few
d_call: TRBD1
v_call: TRBV29-1
j_call: TRBJ1-1
cdr3_aa: CSVWDREAFF
cdr3_nt: TGCAGCGTTTGGGACAGGGAAGCTTTCTTT

clone_size: .
d_call: TRBD1
v_call: TRBV6-6
j_call: TRBJ1-4
cdr3_aa: CASSRAGTVEEKLFF
cdr3_nt: TGTGCCAGCAGTCGAGCCGGGACAGTAGAGGAAAAACTGTTTTTT

clone_size: few
d_call: TRBD2
v_call: TRBV2
j_call: TRBJ2-7
cdr3_aa: CASSVSGRASYEQYF
cdr3_nt: TGTGCCAGCAGTGTTAGCGGGAGGGCCTCCTACGAGCAGTACTTC

clone_size: .
d_call: .
v_call: TRBV11-3
j_call: TRBJ2-7
cdr3_aa: CASSFSRGYEQYF
cdr3_nt: TGTGCCAGCAGCTTTTCCCGGGGTTACGAGCAGTACTTC

clone_size: .
d_call: TRBD2
v_call: TRBV10-3
j_call: TRBJ2-1
cdr3_aa: CAISLAGINNEQFF
cdr3_nt: TGTGCCATCAGTCTAGCGGGTATCAACAATGAGCAGTTCTTC

clone_size: .
d_call: TRBD2
v_call: TRBV5-1
j_call: TRBJ2-3
cdr3_aa: CASSLDFRAGAVFLTDTQYF
cdr3_nt: TGCGCCAGCAGCTTGGACTTTCGGGCGGGAGCGGTATTTCTGACAGATACGCAGTATTTT

clone_size: .
d_call: .
v_call: TRBV30
j_call: TRBJ1-2
cdr3_aa: CAWSVSLRGRSRNYGYTF
cdr3_nt: TGTGCCTGGAGTGTAAGTCTGCGAGGGAGATCGAGAAACTATGGCTACACCTTC

clone_size: .
d_call: .
v_call: TRBV27
j_call: TRBJ1-1
cdr3_aa: CASSLGGGRTEAFF
cdr3_nt: TGTGCCAGCAGTTTAGGGGGGGGACGGACTGAAGCTTTCTTT

clone_size: .
d_call: .
v_call: TRBV7-9
j_call: TRBJ1-1
cdr3_aa: CASSLAGNGDTEAFF
cdr3_nt: TGTGCCAGCAGCTTAGCAGGGAACGGGGACACTGAAGCTTTCTTT

clone_size: .
d_call: TRBD1
v_call: TRBV27
j_call: TRBJ2-7
cdr3_aa: CASSLQGTYEQYF
cdr3_nt: TGTGCCAGCAGTCTACAGGGGACCTACGAGCAGTACTTC

clone_size: .
d_call: .
v_call: TRBV6-5
j_call: TRBJ1-3
cdr3_aa: CASSWRPSSTGNTIYF
cdr3_nt: TGTGCCAGCAGTTGGAGGCCCTCATCAACTGGAAACACCATATATTTT

clone_size: .
d_call: .
v_call: TRBV7-9
j_call: TRBJ2-7
cdr3_aa: CASSGTQYEQYF
cdr3_nt: TGTGCCAGCAGTGGGACACAGTACGAGCAGTACTTC

clone_size: few
d_call: .
v_call: TRBV30
j_call: TRBJ1-2
cdr3_aa: CAWSAATADYTF
cdr3_nt: TGTGCCTGGAGTGCTGCGACAGCCGACTACACCTTC

clone_size: .
d_call: .
v_call: TRBV6-1
j_call: TRBJ2-7
cdr3_aa: CASSGTPSYEQYF
cdr3_nt: TGTGCCAGCAGTGGGACACCCTCCTACGAGCAGTACTTC

clone_size: .
d_call: TRBD1
v_call: TRBV28
j_call: TRBJ2-7
cdr3_aa: CASSRASGTAYEQYF
cdr3_nt: TGTGCCAGCAGTCGCGCCTCCGGGACAGCCTACGAGCAGTACTTC

clone_size: .
d_call: TRBD2
v_call: TRBV7-2
j_call: TRBJ2-2
cdr3_aa: CASSLLAGPHGELFF
cdr3_nt: TGTGCCAGCAGCTTGCTAGCGGGACCCCACGGGGAGCTGTTTTTT

clone_size: .
d_call: TRBD1
v_call: TRBV4-3
j_call: TRBJ2-4
cdr3_aa: CASRGGSIAKNIQYF
cdr3_nt: TGCGCCAGCAGAGGGGGCTCAATAGCCAAAAACATTCAGTACTTC

clone_size: .
d_call: TRBD1
v_call: TRBV2
j_call: TRBJ2-5
cdr3_aa: CASSEVRGETQYF
cdr3_nt: TGTGCCAGCAGTGAGGTCAGGGGGGAGACCCAGTACTTC

clone_size: .
d_call: TRBD1
v_call: TRBV28
j_call: TRBJ1-5
cdr3_aa: CASSTTGQGNQPQHF
cdr3_nt: TGTGCCAGCAGCACGACAGGGCAGGGCAATCAGCCCCAGCATTTT

clone_size: .
d_call: TRBD1
v_call: TRBV13
j_call: TRBJ1-2
cdr3_aa: CASSLADRGSPRYGYTF
cdr3_nt: TGTGCCAGCAGCTTAGCGGACAGGGGGTCCCCTCGCTATGGCTACACCTTC

clone_size: .
d_call: .
v_call: TRBV5-4
j_call: TRBJ2-1
cdr3_aa: CASSSAGSNEQFF
cdr3_nt: TGTGCCAGCAGCTCTGCAGGGTCGAATGAGCAGTTCTTC

clone_size: .
d_call: TRBD1
v_call: TRBV5-4
j_call: TRBJ2-7
cdr3_aa: CASSSGQGTNEQYF
cdr3_nt: TGTGCCAGCAGCTCGGGACAGGGGACAAACGAGCAGTACTTC

clone_size: .
d_call: .
v_call: TRBV2
j_call: TRBJ1-4
cdr3_aa: CASSEAGKLFF
cdr3_nt: TGTGCCAGCAGTGAGGCGGGAAAACTGTTTTTT

clone_size: .
d_call: .
v_call: TRBV6-6
j_call: TRBJ2-7
cdr3_aa: CASCMLTDEQYF
cdr3_nt: TGTGCCAGCTGCATGTTGACAGACGAGCAGTACTTC

clone_size: .
d_call: TRBD1
v_call: TRBV19
j_call: TRBJ1-2
cdr3_aa: CASSDRDYGYTF
cdr3_nt: TGTGCCAGTAGTGACAGGGACTATGGCTACACCTTC

clone_size: .
d_call: .
v_call: TRBV6-1
j_call: TRBJ2-7
cdr3_aa: CASMLRLAYEQYF
cdr3_nt: TGTGCCAGCATGCTTAGATTAGCCTACGAGCAGTACTTC

clone_size: .
d_call: .
v_call: TRBV9
j_call: TRBJ2-1
cdr3_aa: CASSVGEVWDEQFF
cdr3_nt: TGTGCCAGCAGCGTAGGTGAGGTTTGGGATGAGCAGTTCTTC

clone_size: .
d_call: .
v_call: TRBV9
j_call: TRBJ2-7
cdr3_aa: CASSGGSSVVNEQYF
cdr3_nt: TGTGCCAGCAGCGGAGGCTCTAGCGTCGTTAACGAGCAGTACTTC